The rows below give T cell receptor beta chains drawn from one sample of a study of cytomegalovirus exposure and HLA in healthy donors. Here immunoSEQ multiplex PCR was the method, and the copy in TCRdb shows in-frame clones only, minus some. The table has around 100,000 clones, 55% to 80% seen once; the top ten hold about 3.7%. Sequenced material: PBMCs. The receptor set was obtained from a man between 35 and 55 years old in good health and CMV-seronegative. The CDR3 runs from the conserved cysteine through the conserved F or W. The order of the fields is V gene, J gene, CDR3 protein.

TRBV5-6	TRBJ1-1	CASSSAVQGQAEAFF
TRBV5-5	TRBJ2-7	CASSWTPLAYEQYF
TRBV4-1	TRBJ1-2	CASSLQDTSYGYTF
TRBV6-5	TRBJ2-1	CASMGWPYNEQFF
TRBV30	TRBJ1-5	CAWSVLAGNQPQHF
TRBV6-5	TRBJ2-7	CASSYGGIGRTYEQYF
TRBV14	TRBJ1-1	CASSQHKQGAKGTEAFF
TRBV5-1	TRBJ2-7	CASSPDRGFYEQYF
TRBV6-5	TRBJ2-1	CASTPPRSYNEQFF
TRBV11-2	TRBJ2-7	CASSFGPTGFYEQYF
TRBV19	TRBJ2-3	CASSARDRGTDTQYF
TRBV6-6	TRBJ2-2	CASSSRDRGRSGELFF
TRBV18	TRBJ1-6	CASSPLSRASSYNSPLHF
TRBV7-2	TRBJ2-3	CASSLVGGRGRTDTQYF
TRBV27	TRBJ2-5	CASSPGGGTQYF
TRBV18	TRBJ2-2	CASSNSHTGELFF
TRBV4-2	TRBJ2-1	CASSQVYGGEGNEQFF
TRBV7-9	TRBJ2-2	CASSLDSSGELFF
TRBV4-2	TRBJ1-4	CASSPSRGENEKLFF
TRBV30	TRBJ2-7	CAWSVLRPGEQYF
TRBV13	TRBJ2-5	CASKGVETQYF
TRBV4-1	TRBJ1-5	CASSHNDRDNQPQHF
TRBV28	TRBJ2-1	CASSLRQGDEQFF
TRBV4-1	TRBJ2-4	CASSQGVHTGAKNIQYF
TRBV27	TRBJ2-3	CASSLGTSGSTDTQYF
TRBV5-1	TRBJ2-3	CASSSGTSGGAWDTQYF
TRBV6-6	TRBJ2-1	CASNLQVVNEQFF
TRBV4-1	TRBJ1-5	CASSQGGGYQPQHF
TRBV5-4	TRBJ1-1	CASSPQGFRSTEAFF
TRBV5-1	TRBJ2-3	CASSLGDTSTDTQYF
TRBV13	TRBJ2-3	CASSNTDTQYF
TRBV5-4	TRBJ1-2	CASSLVTGGSYGYTF
TRBV6-1	TRBJ2-1	CASSDWRGPDEQFF
TRBV7-9	TRBJ1-3	CASSYAGTAGNTIYF
TRBV7-8	TRBJ2-2	CASSRDRGGTGELFF
TRBV9	TRBJ1-2	CASSVVGSLLDYGYTF
TRBV2	TRBJ2-3	CASSPPRSSYGFTQYF
TRBV27	TRBJ1-2	CASGQGVNYGYTF
TRBV19	TRBJ2-2	CASSIGLAGAGTGELFF
TRBV7-2	TRBJ2-7	CASSPLGPGSYEQYF
TRBV19	TRBJ1-5	CASSISLGLFGQPQHF
TRBV5-4	TRBJ1-1	CASSPDSTEAFF